Described below is a single T cell receptor (beta chain) sequence and its context. Its antigen is not identified. Here immunoSEQ multiplex PCR was the method, and the copy in TCRdb shows in-frame clones only, minus some. The sample records 140,000 or so clones, about 91% being singletons. This specimen comes from a study of T cell responses to AZD1222 COVID-19 vaccine. Whole-study results and caveats: Most donors were white British and more were female, and clonal diversity was possibly underestimated. Unmutated variant regions are reportedly the target of nearly half of TCRs that are spike-specific.

Here the sequenced sample was peripheral blood, taken on day 0 of AZD1222 vaccination. This receptor was identified in an adult in good health.

The CDR3 nucleotides are TGCGCCAGCAGCACCCAGGGTGCAACTAATGAAAAACTGTTTTTT. Translated, it gives CASSTQGATNEKLFF. The chain has TRBV5-1 and TRBJ1-4, with D possibly matching TRBD1 (5 bases). The V end lost 4 bases, the J end lost 0 bases, and 10 bases lay between the germline ends. The CDR3 loop spans 15 amino acids. Per the germline V gene, CDR1 is SGHRS and CDR2 is YFSETQ.